Given below is one T cell receptor beta chain in context. The data stem from a study of blood T cell repertoires in COVID-19. Study processing details: Amplification with reference gene primers provided the estimates of nucleated cell counts. Measured with immunoSEQ multiplex PCR; TCRdb has only the in-frame clones, and not every one. V and J calls and clone size are those listed in that table; D and trimming were worked out from the DNA. The sample shows a few hundred thousand clones, about four fifths of them seen only once. The CDR3 length is 16 residues. Looked up from germline, CDR1 is LGHDT and CDR2 is YNNKEL (reference sequence). V lost 4 bases and J 0 bases, leaving 13 bases between the germline ends.

The origin of this receptor is a woman aged 35 to 49 with acute COVID-19. This sequence joins TRBV3-1 (or the pseudogene TRBV3-2) and TRBJ2-1; weak D call: TRBD1 (5 bases). Sequencing was performed on PBMCs or T cells enriched from blood (not recorded which). The CDR3 nucleotides are TGTGCCAGCAGCCCCCCGGGTGGGGCCTCCTACAATGAGCAGTTCTTC. Amino acid sequence: CASSPPGGASYNEQFF.